Shown below are 24 T cell receptor beta chains from a single sample sequenced in a study of blood T cell repertoires in COVID-19. Assay used: immunoSEQ multiplex PCR; TCRdb lists only in-frame clones, some missing. The profile shows 95,000 to 120,000 clones, more than 75% of them singletons. The sample was peripheral blood. These receptors were obtained from a man aged 40-55 years with acute or convalescent COVID-19.

V is TRBV18 and J is TRBJ1-5; 7 nucleotides match TRBD1. There are 13 residues in the CDR3. Germline lookup yields CDR1 KGHSH and CDR2 LQKENI. The trim removed 6 bases at V and 7 bases at J, leaving 6 bases unmatched. The CDR3 DNA is TGTGCCAGCTCTGGGGACAGTGGGCAGCCCCAGCATTTT. Translating it yields CASSGDSGQPQHF.

This clone was observed a single time. The V and J genes are TRBV18 and TRBJ2-7; the match to TRBD2 covers 13 bases. Germline loops: CDR1 KGHSH, CDR2 LQKENI. Trimming cost V 3 bases and J 4 bases; bases outside gene matches: 3. The CDR3 covers 15 residues. In nucleotides, the CDR3 is TGTGCCAGCTCACCCGGGACTAGCGGGGAGTACGAGCAGTACTTC. Its translation: CASSPGTSGEYEQYF. The full variable domain, rest sourced from reference TRBV18 and TRBJ2-7, is NAGVMQNPRHLVRRRGQEARLRCSPMKGHSHVYWYRQLPEEGLKFMVYLQKENIIDESGMPKERFSAEFPKEGPSILRIQQVVRGDSAAYFCASSPGTSGEYEQYFGPGTRLTVT.

V gene TRBV4-1 combines with J gene TRBJ2-7; the D is unclear. The germline V gene encodes CDR1 MGHRA and CDR2 YSYEKL. This CDR3 spans 14 amino acids. V lost 1 base, J lost 3 bases, and 10 bases lay in between. CDR3 sequence reads: CASSQGTAIYEQYF. The CDR3 DNA reads TGCGCCAGCAGCCAAGGAACCGCGATCTACGAGCAGTACTTC.

The V gene is TRBV29-1, the J gene TRBJ2-2; 10 positions agree with TRBD1. V lost 7 bases and J lost 5; bases outside the gene matches: 7. Germline assignment: CDR1 SQVTM and CDR2 ANQGSEA. The CDR3 loop spans 14 amino acids. The CDR3 DNA follows: TGCAGCGGTTGGGACAGGGGAACGACCGGGGAGCTGTTTTTT. Protein: CSGWDRGTTGELFF.

The rearrangement uses TRBV2 and TRBJ1-4, with D maybe TRBD1 (5 bases). The germline CDR1 and CDR2 sequences are SNHLY and FYNNEI. CDR3 length: 14 residues. Deletions cut 11 bases from V and 5 bases from J, with 18 bases between. The CDR3 DNA follows: TGTGCCGGAAAAGAAGACAGTGGGAATGAAAAACTGTTTTTT. This encodes CAGKEDSGNEKLFF.

The chain carries TRBV6-4 and TRBJ2-7; TRBD2 matches 8 bases. The germline gives CDR1 MRHNA, CDR2 SNTAGT. CDR3 length equals 17 residues. V lost 5 bases to trimming and J lost 3 bases; unmatched junction nucleotides: 15. The CDR3 reads CASSRAGDLFWGYEQYF. CDR3 in DNA: TGTGCCAGCAGTAGAGCGGGGGACCTCTTCTGGGGCTACGAGCAGTACTTC.

CDR3 region: CASSGTGQLNEKLFF. The CDR3 DNA is TGTGCCAGCAGTGGTACGGGACAACTGAATGAAAAACTGTTTTTT. The V gene is TRBV7-9, the J gene TRBJ1-4; D perhaps matches TRBD1 (6 bases). V dropped 6 bases and J dropped 5 bases, with 16 bases sitting between them. The CDR3 extends over 15 amino acids. Germline V gene lookup returns CDR1 SEHNR and CDR2 FQNEAQ (reference sequence). Variable domain in full (rest from reference TRBV7-9 and TRBJ1-4): DTGVSQNPRHKITKRGQNVTFRCDPISEHNRLYWYRQTLGQGPEFLTYFQNEAQLEKSRLLSDRFSAERPKGSFSTLEIQRTEQGDSAMYLCASSGTGQLNEKLFFGSGTQLSVL.

Only a few counts were recorded for this clone. The rearrangement links TRBV7-9 to TRBJ1-2; possibly TRBD1 for D (5 bases). Trimming shortened V by 2 bases and J by 4 bases, and 8 bases separated the two germline ends. This CDR3 region has 13 residues. In germline, CDR1 is SEHNR, CDR2 FQNEAQ (reference sequence). The CDR3 is CASSLPDSYGYTF. The DNA of the CDR3 is TGTGCCAGCAGCTTACCAGACAGCTATGGCTACACCTTC.

The V and J genes are TRBV2 and TRBJ2-2; the D gene is possibly TRBD2 (6 bases). The germline gives CDR1 SNHLY, CDR2 FYNNEI. Between the trimmed V and J ends, which lost 6 bases and 4 bases, there was a span of 12 bases. The CDR3 extends over 14 amino acids. CDR3 protein: CASSPGTFTGELFF. The CDR3 bases are TGTGCCAGCAGCCCCGGGACTTTCACCGGGGAGCTGTTTTTT.

This clone was recorded a few times. J is TRBJ2-7 and V is TRBV24-1; D is possibly TRBD2 (6 bases). V dropped 3 bases and J dropped 2 bases, with 10 bases sitting between them. The CDR3 runs to 14 residues. Germline values: CDR1 KGHDR, CDR2 SFDVKD. The chain's CDR3 is CATSDAGYPYEQYF. The DNA for the CDR3 is TGTGCCACCAGTGATGCGGGATACCCCTACGAGCAGTACTTC.

This chain links TRBV5-5 with TRBJ1-5; 7 bases are a match to TRBD1. Trimming at V came to 2 bases and at J to 4 bases, leaving 9 bases not matched to a gene. Germline CDR1 is SGHKS and CDR2 is YYEKEE (reference sequence). The CDR3 has 16 residues. The chain's CDR3 is CASSFLTGTGNQPQHF. The CDR3 nucleotides are TGTGCCAGCAGCTTTCTGACAGGGACGGGGAATCAGCCCCAGCATTTT.

The chain uses TRBV3-1 (or the pseudogene TRBV3-2) and TRBJ2-5; TRBD1 aligns across 7 bases. Germline CDR1 is LGHDT and CDR2 is YNNKEL (reference sequence). This CDR3 contains 13 residues. After removal of 4 bases from V and 8 bases from J, the junction contained 7 bases not matched to a gene. The chain's CDR3 is CASSPGSGGTQYF. The CDR3 DNA reads as TGTGCCAGCAGCCCTGGGTCAGGGGGAACCCAGTACTTC.

The CDR3 region has the DNA TGTGCAGGCCGCACGGGGACAAATAACTATGGCTACACCTTC. Protein product: CAGRTGTNNYGYTF. The chain uses TRBV7-2 and TRBJ1-2; perhaps TRBD1 as D (6 bases). The CDR3 is 14 amino acids. The V gene's germline CDR1 is SGHTA and CDR2 FQGNSA.

This clone was picked up one time. The gene calls are TRBV7-2 and TRBJ1-4, with a possible D match to TRBD1 (6 bases). This CDR3 is 15 amino acids long. Germline V gives CDR1 SGHTA, CDR2 FQGNSA. Deletions cut 4 bases from V and 8 bases from J, with 17 bases between. CDR3 in DNA: TGTGCCAGCAGCTCCGGTAGGGGGACGCAGGAAAAACTGTTTTTT. It yields the protein CASSSGRGTQEKLFF.

The V gene is TRBV24-1, the J gene TRBJ2-2; 15 nucleotides align to TRBD2. Germline loops: CDR1 KGHDR, CDR2 SFDVKD. Unmatched junction bases numbered 1, after V lost 3 bases and J lost 6 bases. The CDR3 consists of 16 residues. The DNA for the CDR3 is TGTGCCACCAGTGATGGACTAGCGGGGGGGCCCGGGGAGCTGTTTTTT. Translating gives CATSDGLAGGPGELFF.

This clone was seen once. The V gene is TRBV18, the J gene TRBJ1-4; TRBD1 aligns across 8 bases. Looked up from germline, CDR1 is KGHSH and CDR2 is LQKENI. Unmatched junction bases numbered 6, after V lost 8 bases and J lost 4 bases. This CDR3 region has 14 residues. This CDR3 is CASTSGGVNEKLFF. CDR3 coding DNA: TGTGCCAGCACCTCAGGGGGCGTTAATGAAAAACTGTTTTTT.

CDR3 residues: CATSRAGTGPAYTF. Written as DNA, the CDR3 is TGTGCCACCAGCCGAGCCGGGACAGGTCCTGCTTACACCTTC. The chain combines TRBV15 with TRBJ1-2; 8 nucleotides align to TRBD1. The CDR3 contains 14 residues. With 5 bases clipped from V and 11 bases from J, the junction kept 13 bases outside the gene matches. Germline V gene data show CDR1 as LNHNV and CDR2 as YYDKDF (reference sequence).

This clone was counted a single time. CDR3 in amino acids: CASSINQGRGTGELFF. In nucleotides, the CDR3 is TGTGCCAGTAGTATCAACCAGGGAAGGGGCACCGGGGAGCTGTTTTTT. J is TRBJ2-2 and V is TRBV19; D is possibly TRBD1 (5 bases). This CDR3 is 16 amino acids long. Trimming left V 3 bases short and J 4 bases short, with 15 bases between. CDR1 is LNHDA, CDR2 SQIVND, per germline (reference sequence).

This clone has only a few counts. V is TRBV19 and J is TRBJ1-4; TRBD1 might be the D (6 bases). The germline V gene has CDR1 LNHDA and CDR2 SQIVND (reference sequence). This CDR3 is built from 14 residues. Trimming pared 5 bases from V and 8 bases from J, leaving 15 bases between. For the CDR3, the DNA is TGTGCCAGTAGTGGGGGGGGCGCCTCAGAAAAACTGTTTTTT. It encodes CASSGGGASEKLFF.

The chain is built from TRBV19 and TRBJ1-5; D is possibly TRBD1 (6 bases). V lost 8 bases and J lost 3, with 14 bases in between. CDR3 length: 14 residues. Looked up from germline, CDR1 is LNHDA and CDR2 is SQIVND (reference sequence). CDR3 amino acids: CASRQGIANQPQHF. As DNA, the CDR3 is TGTGCCAGTCGCCAGGGGATCGCCAATCAGCCCCAGCATTTT. Based on the CDR3 plus reference TRBV19 and TRBJ1-5, the full variable domain is DGGITQSPKYLFRKEGQNVTLSCEQNLNHDAMYWYRQDPGQGLRLIYYSQIVNDFQKGDIAEGYSVSREKKESFPLTVTSAQKNPTAFYLCASRQGIANQPQHFGDGTRLSIL.

This chain uses TRBV3-1 (or the pseudogene TRBV3-2) with TRBJ2-1; a weak D match, TRBD2 (7 bases). Germline CDR1 reads LGHDT; CDR2 reads YNNKEL (reference sequence). The CDR3 totals 16 residues. V was shortened by 0 bases and J by 5 bases, with 14 bases between the two germline ends. CDR3 nucleotides: TGTGCCAGCAGCCAAGAGGGGGGGACACCTAACAATGAGCAGTTCTTC. It specifies CASSQEGGTPNNEQFF.

The chain recombines TRBV2 with TRBJ1-6, with D possibly TRBD1 on 5 matching bases. V was cut by 6 bases and J by 7 bases, with 19 bases left in between. The germline gives CDR1 SNHLY, CDR2 FYNNEI. This CDR3 has 16 residues. For the CDR3, the DNA is TGTGCCAGCAGGGGAGGGTCCGGGGGAGGCAATTCACCCCTCCACTTT. It translates to CASRGGSGGGNSPLHF.

This clone occurred a few times. This chain uses TRBV5-4 with TRBJ1-1, with D possibly matching TRBD1 (6 bases). Per the germline V gene, CDR1 is SGHNT and CDR2 is YYREEE (reference sequence). CDR3 length equals 15 residues. Trimming stripped 6 bases from V and 2 bases from J, with 17 bases between. CDR3 sequence reads: CASIVSGTPNTEAFF. CDR3 sequence (DNA): TGTGCCAGCATCGTGTCTGGGACACCCAACACTGAAGCTTTCTTT.

V gene TRBV6-6 combines with J gene TRBJ2-5; 9 bases line up with TRBD1. The V and J ends lost 7 bases and 5 bases, in that order; junction bases with no gene match: 8. The CDR3 contains 14 residues. Germline loops: CDR1 MNHNY, CDR2 SVGAGI (reference sequence). The CDR3 DNA reads TGTGCCAGCACTTTCGGAGGACAGGGGGAGACCCAGTACTTC. Amino acid sequence: CASTFGGQGETQYF.